The 9 T cell receptor beta chains presented below share a single source sample, sequenced in a study of regulatory T cells in long-lasting Graves disease. Combining iRepertoire HTBI primers with Arm-PCR of CDR3 regions, the authors built TCR beta libraries. TCRdb ran MiXCR on the multiplex PCR reads and lists one entry per CDR3 protein. This sample has 450,000 to 650,000 distinct CDR3 sequences, with about 16% found just once. Time point in this sample: newly diagnosed GD, antithyroid drugs for less than 3 months. There was RNA extracted from PBMCs, and the TCR library was made from it. The same data also went into a second study, on T cells in Graves' hyperthyroidism and ophthalmopathy.

The starting material was peripheral blood mononuclear cells (PBMCs), obtained at new diagnosis, from a patient treated with antithyroid drugs. These TCRs come from a woman aged 35 to 60 with Graves disease.

This clonotype showed up just a few times. The rearrangement links TRBV25-1 to TRBJ1-4; D remains unclear. The germline V gene encodes CDR1 MGHDK and CDR2 SYGVNS. V lost 10 bases and J lost 5, with 20 bases in between. The CDR3 is 15 residues long. CDR3 in amino acids: CATQEFGAGNEKLFF. As DNA, the CDR3 is TGTGCCACACAAGAGTTTGGCGCCGGCAATGAAAAACTGTTTTTT.

In its sample, this clonotype was seen many times. This chain joins TRBV5-1 and TRBJ1-2; tentative D call: TRBD1 (6 bases). V lost 4 bases and J 6 bases, leaving 16 bases between the germline ends. CDR3 size: 14 residues. Germline CDR1 reads SGHRS; CDR2 reads YFSETQ. Here the CDR3 reads CASSIDRPFHGYTF. For the CDR3, the DNA is TGCGCCAGCAGCATCGACAGGCCCTTTCATGGCTACACCTTC.

This clonotype came up many times. The chain has TRBV6-5 and TRBJ2-2; TRBD2 might be the D (5 bases). Germline V gene data show CDR1 as MNHEY and CDR2 as SVGAGI. Trimming stripped 2 bases from V and 4 bases from J, with 11 bases between. The CDR3 totals 15 residues. In DNA, the CDR3 is TGTGCCAGCAGTTACGGACCGAGGGTCACCGGGGAGCTGTTTTTT. Its translation: CASSYGPRVTGELFF.

This clonotype was counted ten times or more. J is TRBJ2-3 and V is TRBV3-1, with D hard to call. The CDR3 consists of 14 residues. The V gene lost 2 bases and the J gene lost 2 bases, with 8 bases spanning the gap. Germline values: CDR1 LGHDT, CDR2 YNNKEL (reference sequence). The CDR3 nucleotides read TGTGCCAGCAGCCAAAGGTCGGTCACAGATACGCAGTATTTT. Encoded protein: CASSQRSVTDTQYF.

This clonotype was detected many times. J is TRBJ1-2 and V is TRBV24-1; D is perhaps TRBD1 (5 bases). CDR1 is KGHDR and CDR2 is SFDVKD in the germline V gene. V was shortened by 5 bases and J by 3 bases, with 12 bases between the two germline ends. This CDR3 spans 14 amino acids. In DNA form, the CDR3 reads TGTGCCACCAGTGCTAAGGACACCGACTATGGCTACACCTTC. It is translated as CATSAKDTDYGYTF.

This clonotype was observed many times. The V call is TRBV11-3, the J call TRBJ1-6; TRBD1 agrees at 10 bases. The CDR3 has 14 amino acids. V was pared by 7 bases and J by 9 bases, with 6 bases of the junction left unmatched. Germline loops: CDR1 SGHNT, CDR2 YENEEA. CDR3 amino acids: CASTRDRGFSPLHF. CDR3 in DNA: TGTGCCAGCACGAGGGACAGGGGTTTTTCACCCCTCCACTTT.

The sample holds a few counts of this clonotype. The junction and the germline gene differ at one end; a read error may be behind it. The chain has TRBV20-1 and TRBJ1-2; TRBD1 matches at 10 bases. This CDR3 has 14 residues. The V gene's germline CDR1 is DFQATT and CDR2 SNEGSKA (reference sequence). The CDR3 DNA sequence: TGCAGTGCTAGAATCTTAGGGACAGGGGATGGATACACCTTC. The encoded protein is CSARILGTGDGYTF.

In DNA form, the CDR3 reads TGTGCCAGCAGTGGGCCGCACACCGGGGAGCTGTTTTTT. Translated: CASSGPHTGELFF. The rearrangement uses TRBV2 and TRBJ2-2; no clear D gene. Trimming stripped 4 bases from V and 3 bases from J, with 6 bases between. The CDR3 has 13 residues. CDR1 and CDR2 from the germline V gene are SNHLY and FYNNEI. Looking up the rest from reference TRBV2 and TRBJ2-2 gives the full variable domain: EPEVTQTPSHQVTQMGQEVILRCVPISNHLYFYWYRQILGQKVEFLVSFYNNEISEKSEIFDDQFSVERPDGSNFTLKIRSTKLEDSAMYFCASSGPHTGELFFGEGSRLTVL.

This clonotype has only a few counts. At one of its ends the junction is not consistent with the germline gene, which may arise from a read error. The chain employs TRBV19 and TRBJ1-1; D remains unclear. This CDR3 has 14 amino acids. Germline assignment: CDR1 LNHDA and CDR2 SQIVND (reference sequence). DNA of the CDR3: TGTGCCAGTAGTATAGGGTCGTGGATCACTGAAGCTTTCTTC. This translates into CASSIGSWITEAFF.